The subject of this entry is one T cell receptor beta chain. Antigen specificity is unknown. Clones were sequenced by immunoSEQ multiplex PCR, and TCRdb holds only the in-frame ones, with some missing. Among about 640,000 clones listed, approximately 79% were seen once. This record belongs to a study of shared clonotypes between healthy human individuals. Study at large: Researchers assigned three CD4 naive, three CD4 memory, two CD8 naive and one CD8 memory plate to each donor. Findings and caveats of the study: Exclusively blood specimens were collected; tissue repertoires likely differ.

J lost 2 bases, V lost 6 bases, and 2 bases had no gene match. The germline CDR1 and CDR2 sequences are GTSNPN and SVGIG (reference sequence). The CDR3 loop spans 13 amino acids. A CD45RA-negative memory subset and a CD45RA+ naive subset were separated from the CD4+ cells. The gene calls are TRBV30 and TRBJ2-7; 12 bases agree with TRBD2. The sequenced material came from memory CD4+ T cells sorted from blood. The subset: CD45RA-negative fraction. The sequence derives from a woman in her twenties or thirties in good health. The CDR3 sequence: CACTSGRTYEQYF. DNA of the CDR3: TGTGCCTGTACTAGCGGGAGGACCTACGAGCAGTACTTC.